This is a list of T cell receptor beta chains from one sample in a study of blood T cell repertoires in COVID-19. This table comes from immunoSEQ multiplex PCR, and its TCRdb copy is limited to in-frame clones, with some not included. The sample lists roughly 200,000 clones, approximately 85% occurring once. The sequencing input was peripheral blood. The receptors originated from an older woman with acute or convalescent COVID-19. Each CDR3 is given with its conserved first and last residue. The D gene is left open where the match is weak. Size tells how often a clone was seen (once, few, many) or the class of an expanded clone, and some rows leave it out.

v_call	d_call	clone_size	j_call	cdr3_nt	cdr3_aa
TRBV6-2/TRBV6-3	TRBD2	few	TRBJ2-3	TGTGCCAGCAGTTCGGGACTAGCGGGAGGAGATACGCAGTATTTT	CASSSGLAGGDTQYF
TRBV6-5	-	-	TRBJ1-2	TGTGCCAGCAGCTTCAACAGGTTCTATGGCTACACCTTC	CASSFNRFYGYTF
TRBV5-1	-	-	TRBJ2-1	TGCGCCAGCAGCCCCTGGGGGGACTCCTACAATGAGCAGTTCTTC	CASSPWGDSYNEQFF
TRBV6-6	-	-	TRBJ1-2	TGTGCCAGCAGTTACTCGATGGAGAATGGCTACACCTTC	CASSYSMENGYTF
TRBV5-1	-	-	TRBJ2-1	TGCGCCAGCAAGAGATTCGGGACAGGGTTGTTTCGGGAGGGACAAAGGGAGAATGAGCAGTTCTTC	CASKRFGTGLFREGQRENEQFF
TRBV14	-	-	TRBJ1-2	TGTGCCAGCAGCCCTGGCAACTATGGCTACACCTTC	CASSPGNYGYTF
TRBV29-1	-	-	TRBJ2-2	TGCAGCGTTGAAGTTGCGGGCCGGGGCACCGGGGAGCTGTTTTTT	CSVEVAGRGTGELFF
TRBV7-2	TRBD1	once	TRBJ1-5	TGTGCCAGCACAACAGGGGGGGTTCAGCCCCAGCATTTT	CASTTGGVQPQHF
TRBV18	-	-	TRBJ1-6	TGTGCCAGCTCGGAACGGGAAAATTCACCCCTCCACTTT	CASSERENSPLHF
TRBV24-1	-	once	TRBJ1-1	TGTGCCACCCAATCAGGTCCGCAGGGTAGGACTGAAGCTTTCTTT	CATQSGPQGRTEAFF
TRBV30	-	-	TRBJ1-1	TGTGCCTGGAGTTGGTACAGCACGAACACTGAAGCTTTCTTT	CAWSWYSTNTEAFF
TRBV6-5	-	once	TRBJ1-5	TGTGCCAGCAGCCGCGTCGGGAACCAGCCCCAGCATTTT	CASSRVGNQPQHF
TRBV3-1/TRBV3-2	-	-	TRBJ1-1	TGTGCCAGCAGCCAAGCGGGGGGCGGTGAAGCTTTCTTT	CASSQAGGGEAFF
TRBV6-5	-	-	TRBJ2-7	TGTGCCAGCGTCTCTGGCAGTCACTCCTACGAGCAGTACTTC	CASVSGSHSYEQYF
TRBV6-6	-	-	TRBJ2-1	TGTGCCAGCAGTTATGAGGAGAATGAGCAGTTCTTC	CASSYEENEQFF
TRBV3-1/TRBV3-2	-	-	TRBJ1-3	TGTGCCAGCAGCCCACACTCTGGAAACACCATATATTTT	CASSPHSGNTIYF
TRBV3-1/TRBV3-2	-	-	TRBJ1-3	TGTGCCAGCAGCCTGGCGGCGTCTGGAAACACCATATATTTT	CASSLAASGNTIYF
TRBV5-4	-	-	TRBJ2-3	TGTGCCAGCAGCTATATGGGGGGTATGAGGTATACGCAGTATTTT	CASSYMGGMRYTQYF
TRBV6-5	TRBD1	once	TRBJ1-6	TGTGCCAGCAGTTTGGGACAGAATTCACCCCTCCACTTT	CASSLGQNSPLHF
TRBV6-6	-	few	TRBJ1-1	TGTGCCAGCAGTACACAGGGAGCGAACACTGAAGCTTTCTTT	CASSTQGANTEAFF
TRBV3-1/TRBV3-2	TRBD2	-	TRBJ2-1	TGTGCCAGCAGCCAAGGGAGGCATCTCGGGACTACTGGGCAGTTCTTC	CASSQGRHLGTTGQFF
TRBV19	TRBD1	once	TRBJ2-1	TGTGCCAGTAGGCCCGGGACAGGGGGGTACAATGAGCAGTTCTTC	CASRPGTGGYNEQFF
TRBV18	TRBD1	-	TRBJ1-4	TGTGCCAGCTCACCTCCCGGGACAGGGTACGAAAAACTGTTTTTT	CASSPPGTGYEKLFF
TRBV14	-	-	TRBJ1-6	TGTGCCAGCAGCCAGGGGGCAGGTTGGAATTCACCCCTCCACTTT	CASSQGAGWNSPLHF
TRBV29-1	TRBD1	once	TRBJ1-2	TGCAGCGTTGACCGGGACAGCCTCTATGGCTACACCTTC	CSVDRDSLYGYTF
TRBV7-2	-	-	TRBJ1-5	TGTGCCAGCAGCTTAGGACAAAATCAGCCCCAGCATTTT	CASSLGQNQPQHF
TRBV7-2	TRBD2	-	TRBJ2-2	TGTGCCAGCAGCCCTAGCGGGAGGGTCGGGGAGCTGTTTTTT	CASSPSGRVGELFF
TRBV5-1	TRBD1	once	TRBJ2-1	TGCGCCAGCAGCTTTGGGACAGGGCCCCACAATGAGCAGTTCTTC	CASSFGTGPHNEQFF